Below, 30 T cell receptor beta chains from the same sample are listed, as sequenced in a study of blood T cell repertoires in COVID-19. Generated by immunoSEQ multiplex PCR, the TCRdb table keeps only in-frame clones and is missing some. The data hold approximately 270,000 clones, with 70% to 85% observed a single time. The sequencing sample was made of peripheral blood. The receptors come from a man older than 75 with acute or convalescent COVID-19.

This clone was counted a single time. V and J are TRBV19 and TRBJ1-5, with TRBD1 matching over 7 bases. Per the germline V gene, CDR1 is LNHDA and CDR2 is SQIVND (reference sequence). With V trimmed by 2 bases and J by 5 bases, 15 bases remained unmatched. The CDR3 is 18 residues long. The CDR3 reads CASSITVRIATGDQPQHF. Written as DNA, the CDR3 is TGTGCCAGTAGTATAACAGTAAGAATCGCAACAGGGGATCAGCCCCAGCATTTT. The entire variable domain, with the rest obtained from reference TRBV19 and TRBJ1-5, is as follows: DGGITQSPKYLFRKEGQNVTLSCEQNLNHDAMYWYRQDPGQGLRLIYYSQIVNDFQKGDIAEGYSVSREKKESFPLTVTSAQKNPTAFYLCASSITVRIATGDQPQHFGDGTRLSIL.

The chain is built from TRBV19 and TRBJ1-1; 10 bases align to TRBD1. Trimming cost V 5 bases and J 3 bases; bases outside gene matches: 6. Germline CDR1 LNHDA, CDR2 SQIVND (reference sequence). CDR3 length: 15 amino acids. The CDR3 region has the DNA TGTGCCAGTAGTGTTACCGGACAGGGGGACACTGAAGCTTTCTTT. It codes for CASSVTGQGDTEAFF.

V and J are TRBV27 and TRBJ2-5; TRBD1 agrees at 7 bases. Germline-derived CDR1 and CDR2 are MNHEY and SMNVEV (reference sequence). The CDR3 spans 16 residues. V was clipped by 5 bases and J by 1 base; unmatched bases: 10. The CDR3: CASSPPRGPFQETQYF. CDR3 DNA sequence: TGTGCCAGCAGTCCCCCAAGGGGGCCGTTCCAAGAGACCCAGTACTTC.

The CDR3 region is CASSRIPGPFLSYEQYF. The CDR3, as DNA: TGTGCCAGCAGCCGTATCCCAGGGCCCTTCCTCTCCTACGAGCAGTACTTC. The V call is TRBV4-2, the J call TRBJ2-7; tentatively, D is TRBD1 (5 bases). The V gene's germline CDR1 is LGHNA and CDR2 YNFKEQ. V was clipped by 4 bases and J by 0 bases, with 19 bases between them. The CDR3 consists of 17 residues.

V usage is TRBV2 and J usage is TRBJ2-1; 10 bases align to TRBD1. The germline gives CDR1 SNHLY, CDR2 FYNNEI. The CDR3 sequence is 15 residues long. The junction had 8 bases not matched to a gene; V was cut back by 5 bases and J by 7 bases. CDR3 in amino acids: CASSSDRGRGNEQFF. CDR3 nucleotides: TGTGCCAGCAGTTCGGACAGGGGGAGGGGGAATGAGCAGTTCTTC.

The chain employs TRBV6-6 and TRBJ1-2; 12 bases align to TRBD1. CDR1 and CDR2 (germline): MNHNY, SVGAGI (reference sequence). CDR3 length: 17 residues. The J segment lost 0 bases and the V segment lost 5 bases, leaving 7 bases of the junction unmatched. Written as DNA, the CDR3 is TGTGCCAGCAGTCCCGGGACAGGGGGCTATTCTAACTATGGCTACACCTTC. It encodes CASSPGTGGYSNYGYTF.

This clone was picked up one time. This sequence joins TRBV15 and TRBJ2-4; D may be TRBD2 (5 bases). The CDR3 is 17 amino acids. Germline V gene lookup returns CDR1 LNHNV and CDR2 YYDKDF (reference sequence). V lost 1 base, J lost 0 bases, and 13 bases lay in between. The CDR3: CATSRVARILAKNIQYF. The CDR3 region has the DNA TGTGCCACCAGCAGAGTAGCGCGGATCCTAGCCAAAAACATTCAGTACTTC.

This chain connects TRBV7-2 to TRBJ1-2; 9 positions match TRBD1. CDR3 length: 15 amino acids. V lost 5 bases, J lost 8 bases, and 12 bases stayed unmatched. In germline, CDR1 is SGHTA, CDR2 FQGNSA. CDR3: CASSTTPGQGKGYTF. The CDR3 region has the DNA TGTGCCAGCAGCACAACTCCGGGACAGGGAAAAGGCTACACCTTC.

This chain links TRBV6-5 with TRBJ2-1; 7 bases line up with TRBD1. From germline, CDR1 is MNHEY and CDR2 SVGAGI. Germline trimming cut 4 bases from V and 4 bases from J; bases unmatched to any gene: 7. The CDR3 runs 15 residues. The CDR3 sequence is CASSLGQFLYNEQFF. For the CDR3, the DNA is TGTGCCAGCAGTTTGGGACAGTTTTTATACAATGAGCAGTTCTTC.

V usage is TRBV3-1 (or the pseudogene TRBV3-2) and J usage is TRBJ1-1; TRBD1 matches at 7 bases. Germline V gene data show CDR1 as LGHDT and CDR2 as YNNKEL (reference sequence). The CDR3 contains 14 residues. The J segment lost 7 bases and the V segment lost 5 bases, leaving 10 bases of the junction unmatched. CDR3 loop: CASSKVGGAGEAFF. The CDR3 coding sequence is TGTGCCAGCAGCAAGGTAGGGGGCGCGGGTGAAGCTTTCTTT.

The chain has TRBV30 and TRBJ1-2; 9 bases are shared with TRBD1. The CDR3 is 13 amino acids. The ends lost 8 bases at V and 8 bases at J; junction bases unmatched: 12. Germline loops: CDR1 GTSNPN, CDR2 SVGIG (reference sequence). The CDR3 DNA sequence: TGTGCCAGTGCCGAACAGGGGGCGCGGGGCTACACCTTC. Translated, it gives CASAEQGARGYTF.

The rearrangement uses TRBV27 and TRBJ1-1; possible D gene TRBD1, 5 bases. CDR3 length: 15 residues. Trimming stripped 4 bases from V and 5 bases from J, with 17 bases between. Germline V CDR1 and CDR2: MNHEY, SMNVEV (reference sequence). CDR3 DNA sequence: TGTGCCAGCAGTTCCCCCGGGGGAGGTAGGACTGAAGCTTTCTTT. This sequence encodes CASSSPGGGRTEAFF.

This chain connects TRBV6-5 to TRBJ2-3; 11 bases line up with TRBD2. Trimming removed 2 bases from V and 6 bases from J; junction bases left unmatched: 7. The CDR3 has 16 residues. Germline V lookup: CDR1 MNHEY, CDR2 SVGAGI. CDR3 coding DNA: TGTGCCAGCAGTTACGGCTTAGCGGGGGGGCGGGATACGCAGTATTTT. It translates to CASSYGLAGGRDTQYF.

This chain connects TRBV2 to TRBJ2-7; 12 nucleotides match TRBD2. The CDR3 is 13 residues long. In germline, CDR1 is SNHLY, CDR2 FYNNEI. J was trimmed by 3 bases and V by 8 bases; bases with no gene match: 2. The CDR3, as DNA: TGTGCCAGCGGGACTAGCGGGTTCTACGAGCAGTACTTC. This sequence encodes CASGTSGFYEQYF.

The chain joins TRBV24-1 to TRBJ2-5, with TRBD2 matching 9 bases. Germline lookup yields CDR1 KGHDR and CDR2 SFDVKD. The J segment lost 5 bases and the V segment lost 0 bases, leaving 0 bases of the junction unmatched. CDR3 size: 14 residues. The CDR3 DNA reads TGTGCCACCAGTGATTTGACTAGCGGGGAGACCCAGTACTTC. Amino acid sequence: CATSDLTSGETQYF.

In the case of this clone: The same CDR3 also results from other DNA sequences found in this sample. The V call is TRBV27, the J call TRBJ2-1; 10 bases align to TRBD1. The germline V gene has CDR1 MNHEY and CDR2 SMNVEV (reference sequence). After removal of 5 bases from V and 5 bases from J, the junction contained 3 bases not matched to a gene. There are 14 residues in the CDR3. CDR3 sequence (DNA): TGTGCCAGCAGTAGGGACAGGGGACACAATGAGCAGTTCTTC. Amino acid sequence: CASSRDRGHNEQFF.

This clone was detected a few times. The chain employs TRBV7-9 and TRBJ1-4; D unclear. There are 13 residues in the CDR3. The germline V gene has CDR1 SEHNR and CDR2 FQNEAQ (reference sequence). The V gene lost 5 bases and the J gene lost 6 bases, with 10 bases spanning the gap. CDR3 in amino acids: CASSQRRDEKLFF. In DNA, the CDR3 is TGTGCCAGCAGCCAACGGCGGGATGAAAAACTGTTTTTT. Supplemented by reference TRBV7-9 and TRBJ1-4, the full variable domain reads DTGVSQNPRHKITKRGQNVTFRCDPISEHNRLYWYRQTLGQGPEFLTYFQNEAQLEKSRLLSDRFSAERPKGSFSTLEIQRTEQGDSAMYLCASSQRRDEKLFFGSGTQLSVL.

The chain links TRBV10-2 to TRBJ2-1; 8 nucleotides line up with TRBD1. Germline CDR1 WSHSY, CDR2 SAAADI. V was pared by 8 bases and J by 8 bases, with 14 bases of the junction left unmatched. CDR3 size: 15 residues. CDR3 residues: CASRGPDREFDEQFF. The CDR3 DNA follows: TGCGCCAGCCGGGGGCCGGACAGGGAGTTCGATGAGCAGTTCTTC.

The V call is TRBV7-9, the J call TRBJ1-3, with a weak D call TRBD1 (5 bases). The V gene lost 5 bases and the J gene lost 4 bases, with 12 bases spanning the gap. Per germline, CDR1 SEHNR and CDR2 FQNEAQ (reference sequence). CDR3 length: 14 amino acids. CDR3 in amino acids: CASSRPTAGNTIYF. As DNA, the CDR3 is TGTGCCAGCAGCCGACCGACAGCAGGAAACACCATATATTTT.

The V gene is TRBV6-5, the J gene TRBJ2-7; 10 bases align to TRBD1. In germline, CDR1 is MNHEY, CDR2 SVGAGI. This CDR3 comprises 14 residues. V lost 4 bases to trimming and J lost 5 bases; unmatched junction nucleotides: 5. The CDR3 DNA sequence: TGTGCCAGCAGTTCGGGACAGGGGTGGAACGAGCAGTACTTC. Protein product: CASSSGQGWNEQYF.

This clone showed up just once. CDR3: CAISQGDYGYTF. DNA of the CDR3: TGTGCCATCAGTCAGGGGGACTATGGCTACACCTTC. This chain uses TRBV10-3 with TRBJ1-2, with TRBD1 matching over 7 bases. The CDR3 length is 12 residues. The germline V gene encodes CDR1 ENHRY and CDR2 SYGVKD. V gave up 5 bases and J gave up 3 bases; unmatched junction bases: 0.

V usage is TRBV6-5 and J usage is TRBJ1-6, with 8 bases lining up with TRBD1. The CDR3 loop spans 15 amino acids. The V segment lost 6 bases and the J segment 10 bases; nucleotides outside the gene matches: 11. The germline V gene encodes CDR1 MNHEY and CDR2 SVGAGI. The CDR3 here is CASRPGTGFQSPLHF. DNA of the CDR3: TGTGCCAGCAGGCCCGGGACAGGCTTTCAGTCACCCCTCCACTTT.

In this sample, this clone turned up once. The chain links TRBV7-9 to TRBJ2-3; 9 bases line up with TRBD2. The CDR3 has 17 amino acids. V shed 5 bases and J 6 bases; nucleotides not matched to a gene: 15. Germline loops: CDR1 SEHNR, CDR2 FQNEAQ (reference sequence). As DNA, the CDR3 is TGTGCCAGCAGCGCAAGCGGGGGACTAGCAAATACCGATACGCAGTATTTT. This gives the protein CASSASGGLANTDTQYF.

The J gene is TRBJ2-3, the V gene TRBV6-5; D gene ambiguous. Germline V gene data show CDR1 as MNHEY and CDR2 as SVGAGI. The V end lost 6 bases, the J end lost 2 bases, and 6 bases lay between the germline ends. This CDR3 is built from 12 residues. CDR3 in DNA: TGTGCCAGCAGGGGCAACACAGATACGCAGTATTTT. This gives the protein CASRGNTDTQYF.

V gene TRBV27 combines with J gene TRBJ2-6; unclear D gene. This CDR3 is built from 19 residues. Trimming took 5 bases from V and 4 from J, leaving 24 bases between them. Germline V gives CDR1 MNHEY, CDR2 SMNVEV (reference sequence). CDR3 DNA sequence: TGTGCCAGCAGTCGCTGGGCGCAGTCTGTCTACGTGGGGGCCAACGTCCTGACTTTC. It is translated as CASSRWAQSVYVGANVLTF.

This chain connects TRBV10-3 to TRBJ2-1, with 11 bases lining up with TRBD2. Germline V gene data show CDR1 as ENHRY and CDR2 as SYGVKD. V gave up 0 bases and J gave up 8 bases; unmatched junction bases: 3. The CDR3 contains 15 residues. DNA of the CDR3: TGTGCCATCAGTGAGTCCGGGACTAGCGGATATGAGCAGTTCTTC. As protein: CAISESGTSGYEQFF.

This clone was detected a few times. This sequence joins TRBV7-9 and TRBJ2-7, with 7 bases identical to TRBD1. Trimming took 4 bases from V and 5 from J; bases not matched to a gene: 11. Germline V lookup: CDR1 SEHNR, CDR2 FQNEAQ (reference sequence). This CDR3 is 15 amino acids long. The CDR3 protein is CASSSWTGQPHEQYF. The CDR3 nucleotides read TGTGCCAGCAGCTCGTGGACAGGACAGCCCCACGAGCAGTACTTC.

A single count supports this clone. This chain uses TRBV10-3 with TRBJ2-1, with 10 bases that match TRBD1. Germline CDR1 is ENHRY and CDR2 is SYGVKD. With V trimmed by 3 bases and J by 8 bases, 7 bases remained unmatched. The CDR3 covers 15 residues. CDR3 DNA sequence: TGTGCCATCAGTGATGGGGACAGGGGAATTCATGAGCAGTTCTTC. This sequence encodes CAISDGDRGIHEQFF.

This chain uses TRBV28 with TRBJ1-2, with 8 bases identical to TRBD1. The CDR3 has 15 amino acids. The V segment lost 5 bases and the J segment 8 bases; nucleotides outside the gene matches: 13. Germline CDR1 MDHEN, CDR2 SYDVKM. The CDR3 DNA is TGTGCCAGCAGTCCCCAGGGACAGGTCATGAGGGGCTACACCTTC. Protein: CASSPQGQVMRGYTF.

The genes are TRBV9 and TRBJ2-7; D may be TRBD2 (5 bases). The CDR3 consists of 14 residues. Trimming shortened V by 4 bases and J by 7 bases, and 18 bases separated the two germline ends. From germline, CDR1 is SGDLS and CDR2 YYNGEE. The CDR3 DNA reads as TGTGCCAGCAGCCCCGCGGAGCGGACGGGAGAGCAGTACTTC. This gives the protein CASSPAERTGEQYF.